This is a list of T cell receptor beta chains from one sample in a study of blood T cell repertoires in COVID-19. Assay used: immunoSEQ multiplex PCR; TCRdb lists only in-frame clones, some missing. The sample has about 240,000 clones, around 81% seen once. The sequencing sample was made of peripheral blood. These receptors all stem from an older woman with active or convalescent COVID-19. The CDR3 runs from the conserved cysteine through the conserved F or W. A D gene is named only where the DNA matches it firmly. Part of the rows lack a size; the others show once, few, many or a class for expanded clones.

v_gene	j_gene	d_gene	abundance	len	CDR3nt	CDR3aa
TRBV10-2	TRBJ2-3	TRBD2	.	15	TGCGCCAGCAGTTCTAGCGGGGGGACCGGAGATACGCAGTATTTT	CASSSSGGTGDTQYF
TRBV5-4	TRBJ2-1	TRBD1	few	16	TGTGCCAGCAGCGGGGGTGGGGGACAGCCCGCTAATGAGCAGTTCTTC	CASSGGGGQPANEQFF
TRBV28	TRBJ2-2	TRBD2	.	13	TGTGCCAGCAGTCCGGGACTATTTGGGGAGCTGTTTTTT	CASSPGLFGELFF
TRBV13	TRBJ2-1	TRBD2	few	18	TGTGCCAGCAGCTTAGGAGAGGGGGCTAGCGGGGCCTTGGATGAGCAGTTCTTC	CASSLGEGASGALDEQFF
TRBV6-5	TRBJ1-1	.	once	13	TGTGCCAGCAGTTACATTTTGGACAGTGAAGCTTTCTTT	CASSYILDSEAFF
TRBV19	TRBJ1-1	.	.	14	TGTGCCAGTAGTTCTCCAATGGCGAACACTGAAGCTTTCTTT	CASSSPMANTEAFF
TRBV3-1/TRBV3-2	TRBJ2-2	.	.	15	TGTGCCAGCAGCCAAAGAGTCGGGATCACCGGGGAGCTGTTTTTT	CASSQRVGITGELFF
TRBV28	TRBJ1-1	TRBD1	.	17	TGTGCCAGCAGTTTCACCCGCGGACAGGGGCCGAACACTGAAGCTTTCTTT	CASSFTRGQGPNTEAFF
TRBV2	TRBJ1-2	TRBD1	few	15	TGTGCCAGCAGTGCCGGGACAGGGGACCCTTATGGCTACACCTTC	CASSAGTGDPYGYTF
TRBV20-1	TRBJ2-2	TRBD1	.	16	TGCAGTGCTAGTGACTCCAGGACAGGGACCACCGGGGAGCTGTTTTTT	CSASDSRTGTTGELFF
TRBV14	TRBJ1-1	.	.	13	TGTGCCAGCAGCGCCGGGAGCAACACTGAAGCTTTCTTT	CASSAGSNTEAFF
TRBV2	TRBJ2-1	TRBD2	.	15	TGTGCCAGCAGCCGTAGCGGGAGGGGATCAAATGAGCAGTTCTTC	CASSRSGRGSNEQFF
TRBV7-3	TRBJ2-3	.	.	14	TGTGCCAGCAGCTTTAGCGACAGCACAGATACGCAGTATTTT	CASSFSDSTDTQYF
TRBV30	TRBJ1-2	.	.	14	TGTGCCTGGAGTGTATCAGGGGACACTGGTGGCTACACCTTC	CAWSVSGDTGGYTF
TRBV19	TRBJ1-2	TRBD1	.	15	TGTGCCAGTAGTATTGGCGACAGGGGGAACTATGGCTACACCTTC	CASSIGDRGNYGYTF
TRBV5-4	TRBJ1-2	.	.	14	TGTGCCAGCAGCTCCCTGAGGATTAACTATGGCTACACCTTC	CASSSLRINYGYTF
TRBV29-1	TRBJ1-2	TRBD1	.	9	TGCAGCGTTGGGGAACAGGGGTCCTTC	CSVGEQGSF
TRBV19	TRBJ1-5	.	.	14	TGTGCCAGTAGTAGCCAGGGTCGCGGTCAGCCCCAGCATTTT	CASSSQGRGQPQHF
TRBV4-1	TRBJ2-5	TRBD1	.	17	TGCGCCAGCAGCCAAGATCCCCCCCAGGGGGTTTTGGAGACCCAGTACTTC	CASSQDPPQGVLETQYF
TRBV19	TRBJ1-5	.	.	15	TGTGCCAGTAGTATTGACACCTCTAGCAATCAGCCCCAGCATTTT	CASSIDTSSNQPQHF
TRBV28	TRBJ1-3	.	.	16	TGTGCCAGCAGCAGAGCCGACAACCCCGCAACAAACACCATATATTTT	CASSRADNPATNTIYF
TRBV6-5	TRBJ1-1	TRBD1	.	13	TGTGCCAGCAGTTACGTCGGACAGGGGGAAGCTTTCTTT	CASSYVGQGEAFF
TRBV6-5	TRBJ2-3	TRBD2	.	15	TGTGCCAGCAGCCTACTAGCGGGCCTGGGGGATACGCAGTATTTT	CASSLLAGLGDTQYF
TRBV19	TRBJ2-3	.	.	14	TGTGCCAGTAAGTCTTTCGGTGGCACAGATACGCAGTATTTT	CASKSFGGTDTQYF
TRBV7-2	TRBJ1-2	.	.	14	TGTGCCAGCAGCTTAGGAGGTGGCCTGGATGGCTACACCTTC	CASSLGGGLDGYTF
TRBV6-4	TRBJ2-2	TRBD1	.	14	TGTGCCAGCAGCCGGGACAGGGGCGTCGGGGAGCTGTTTTTT	CASSRDRGVGELFF
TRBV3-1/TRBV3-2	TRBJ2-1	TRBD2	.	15	TGTGCCAGCAGCCTAGGACTAGCGGGAGGCCTTGAGCAGTTCTTC	CASSLGLAGGLEQFF
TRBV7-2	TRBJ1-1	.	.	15	TGTGCCAGCACCCGGGTGGGGGGAAGAAACACTGAAGCTTTCTTT	CASTRVGGRNTEAFF
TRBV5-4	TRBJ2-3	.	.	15	TGTGCCAGCAGCGCATACAGGGATAGCACAGATACGCAGTATTTT	CASSAYRDSTDTQYF
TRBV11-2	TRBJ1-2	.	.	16	TGTGCCAGCAGCTCACCCCTCGGGGTTTCTTTGGGGGGCTACACCTTC	CASSSPLGVSLGGYTF
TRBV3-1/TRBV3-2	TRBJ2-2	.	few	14	TGTGCCAGCAGCTCAACAGAGAACACCGGGGAGCTGTTTTTT	CASSSTENTGELFF
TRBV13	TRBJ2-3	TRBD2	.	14	TGTGCCAGCAGCACGGGACTAGCAGAAGATACGCAGTATTTT	CASSTGLAEDTQYF
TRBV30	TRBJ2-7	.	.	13	TGTGCCTGGAGTGGAGGGCCCCACTACGAGCAGTACTTC	CAWSGGPHYEQYF
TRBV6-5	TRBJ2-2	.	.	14	TGTGCCAGCAAGGGGCAGGGTATCACCGGGGAGCTGTTTTTT	CASKGQGITGELFF
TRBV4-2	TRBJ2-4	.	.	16	TGTGCCAGCAGCCAAGTGAACAGGGTTTCGGGAAACATTCAGTACTTC	CASSQVNRVSGNIQYF
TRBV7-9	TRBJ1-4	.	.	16	TGTGCCAGCAGTTATCAGTTAGCGGCAACTAATGAAAAACTGTTTTTT	CASSYQLAATNEKLFF
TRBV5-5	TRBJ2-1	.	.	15	TGTGCCAGCAGCCGCGGACTGACAATTCCGAATGAGCAGTTCTTC	CASSRGLTIPNEQFF
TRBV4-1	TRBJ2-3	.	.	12	TGCGCCAGCAGCCAAAGCCCAGATACGCAGTATTTT	CASSQSPDTQYF
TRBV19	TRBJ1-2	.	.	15	TGTGCCAGTAGTATGGCCCGGGGGAGGGGCGGTGGCTACACCTTC	CASSMARGRGGGYTF
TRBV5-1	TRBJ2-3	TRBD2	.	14	TGCGCCAGCAGAAAGGGACTAGCTGAAGATACGCAGTATTTT	CASRKGLAEDTQYF
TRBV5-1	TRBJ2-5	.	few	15	TGCGCCAGCAGCTTTAATGTAGGGGTAGGGGAGACCCAGTACTTC	CASSFNVGVGETQYF
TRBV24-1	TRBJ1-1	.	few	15	TGTGCCACCAGTGTAAGTGCAGGGGCGAACACTGAAGCTTTCTTT	CATSVSAGANTEAFF
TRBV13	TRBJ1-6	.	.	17	TGTGCCAGCAGCTTAGACGGCGGAAGCTCCTATAATTCACCCCTCCACTTT	CASSLDGGSSYNSPLHF